This entry describes one T cell receptor beta chain. The data belong to a study of identical twins. The CDR3 covers 16 residues. The V gene lost 2 bases and the J gene lost 5 bases, with 16 bases spanning the gap. Germline-derived CDR1 and CDR2 are SGHVS and FNYEAQ. TCRdb reprocessed the 5' RACE reads via MiXCR and lists one record per CDR3 protein. The data show under 1 million distinct CDR3 sequences, around 12% seen once. These data also formed part of another study, on yellow fever vaccine responses in identical twins.

Sequenced material: PBMCs. The chain carries TRBV7-6 and TRBJ2-1, with D possibly being TRBD2 (6 bases). This receptor was taken from a woman aged 18 to 35 in good health. The CDR3 coding sequence is TGTGCCAGCAGCTTACGGATAGCGGTGGCGGACAATGAGCAGTTCTTC. Translation: CASSLRIAVADNEQFF. Full variable domain (remainder filled in from reference TRBV7-6 and TRBJ2-1): GAGVSQSPRYKVTKRGQDVALRCDPISGHVSLYWYRQALGQGPEFLTYFNYEAQQDKSGLPNDRFSAERPEGSISTLTIQRTEQRDSAMYRCASSLRIAVADNEQFFGPGTRLTVL.